This T cell receptor beta chain originates from a study of blood T cell repertoires in COVID-19. Profiling relied on immunoSEQ multiplex PCR, and the TCRdb table lists in-frame clones only, not all of them. This sample has about 250,000 clones, with about nine tenths found just once. The sequence was obtained from an older woman who had recovered from COVID-19. Sequenced material: peripheral blood.

The CDR3 coding sequence is TGTGCCAGCAGCCCCGGGGGGCGACAAGAGACCCAGTACTTC. It encodes CASSPGGRQETQYF. This chain joins TRBV7-6 and TRBJ2-5; perhaps TRBD2 as D (7 bases). This CDR3 region has 14 residues. In germline, CDR1 is SGHVS, CDR2 FNYEAQ. Trimming stripped 5 bases from V and 2 bases from J, with 12 bases between. Full variable domain (outside the CDR3, taken from reference TRBV7-6 and TRBJ2-5): GAGVSQSPRYKVTKRGQDVALRCDPISGHVSLYWYRQALGQGPEFLTYFNYEAQQDKSGLPNDRFSAERPEGSISTLTIQRTEQRDSAMYRCASSPGGRQETQYFGPGTRLLVL.